The sequence of this TCR beta chain was determined in a study of shared clonotypes between healthy human individuals. CDR1 and CDR2 (germline): MDHEN, SYDVKM. This CDR3 has 13 residues. V was trimmed by 6 bases and J by 3 bases, leaving 12 bases between them. The repertoire was sequenced with immunoSEQ multiplex PCR; TCRdb's copy has only in-frame clones and lacks some. The sample lists about 2.3 million clones; 85% to 95% were seen once. Overall study results and limits: Rarefaction analysis demonstrated incomplete sorted-subset sequencing notwithstanding large depth. Only blood samples were collected, and tissue repertoires likely differ. Genetic and exposure-history diversity was limited by the few donors.

A note on this clone: Its antigen is unknown.

Nashville, Tennessee was home to all donors, each a Caucasian adult. The gene calls are TRBV28 and TRBJ2-7; D assignment may be TRBD1 or TRBD2 (5 bases each). This receptor was obtained from a man aged 18 to 29 in good health. Some clones in this sample may be carry-over from other donors' samples. The sequencing sample was made of naive CD4+ T cells from PBMCs. The subset: CD45RA+ positively selected. CDR3 in amino acids: CASRPGRNYEQYF. Written as DNA, the CDR3 is TGTGCCAGCAGACCGGGACGGAACTACGAGCAGTACTTC.